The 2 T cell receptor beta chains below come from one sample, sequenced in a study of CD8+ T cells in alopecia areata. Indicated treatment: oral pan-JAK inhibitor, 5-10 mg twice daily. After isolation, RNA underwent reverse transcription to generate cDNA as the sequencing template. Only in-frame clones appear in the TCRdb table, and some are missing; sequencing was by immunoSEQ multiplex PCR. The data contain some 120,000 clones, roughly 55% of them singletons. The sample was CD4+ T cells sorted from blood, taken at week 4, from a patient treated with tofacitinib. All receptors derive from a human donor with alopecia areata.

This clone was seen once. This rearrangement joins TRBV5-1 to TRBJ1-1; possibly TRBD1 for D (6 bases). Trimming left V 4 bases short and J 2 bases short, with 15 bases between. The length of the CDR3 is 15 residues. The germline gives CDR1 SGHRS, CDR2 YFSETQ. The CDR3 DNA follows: TGCGCCAGCAGCCCCGTCGACAGGATTAACACTGAAGCTTTCTTT. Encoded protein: CASSPVDRINTEAFF.

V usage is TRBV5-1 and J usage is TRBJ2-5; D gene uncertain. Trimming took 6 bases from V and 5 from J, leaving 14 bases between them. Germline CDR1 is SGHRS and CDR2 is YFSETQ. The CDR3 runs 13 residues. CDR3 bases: TGCGCCAGCACCCCAGTAGGGCAGGAGACCCAGTACTTC. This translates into CASTPVGQETQYF.